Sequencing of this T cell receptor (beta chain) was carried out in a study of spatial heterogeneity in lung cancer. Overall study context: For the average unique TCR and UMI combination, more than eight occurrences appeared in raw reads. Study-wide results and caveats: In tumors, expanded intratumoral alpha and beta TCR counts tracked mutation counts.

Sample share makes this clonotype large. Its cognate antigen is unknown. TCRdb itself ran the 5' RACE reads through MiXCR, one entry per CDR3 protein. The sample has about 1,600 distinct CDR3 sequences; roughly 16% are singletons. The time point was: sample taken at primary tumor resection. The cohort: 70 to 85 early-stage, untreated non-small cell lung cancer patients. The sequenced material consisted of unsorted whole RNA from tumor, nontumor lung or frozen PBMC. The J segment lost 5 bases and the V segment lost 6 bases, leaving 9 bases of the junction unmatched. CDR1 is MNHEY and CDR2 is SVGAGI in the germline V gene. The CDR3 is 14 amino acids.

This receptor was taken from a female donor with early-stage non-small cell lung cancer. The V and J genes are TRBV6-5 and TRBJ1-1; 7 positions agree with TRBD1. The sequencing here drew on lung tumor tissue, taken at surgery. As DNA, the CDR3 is TGTGCCAGCAGCCCAGGGGGGAGAAGGACTGAAGCTTTCTTT. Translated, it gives CASSPGGRRTEAFF.